This is a list of T cell receptor beta chains from one sample in a study of blood T cell repertoires in COVID-19. Sequencing was performed with immunoSEQ multiplex PCR; in TCRdb, only in-frame clones are kept and a portion is missing. The data contain hundreds of thousands of clones, roughly four fifths of them singletons. Sequenced: peripheral blood. These receptors were taken from a woman over 75 with acute or convalescent COVID-19. CDR3s include the opening cysteine and the closing phenylalanine or tryptophan. D genes are given only for firm matches. The size of a clone is reported for some rows only, either as once, few or many, or as a class for expanded clones.

TRBV27	16	TRBD2	-	TRBJ2-1	TGTGCCAGCAGTTTGGGGGCGGGGGGCCCCTACAATGAGCAGTTCTTC	CASSLGAGGPYNEQFF
TRBV19	17	-	once	TRBJ2-1	TGTGCCAGTAGTATAGGCTTGGGGGACACCGAATACAATGAGCAGTTCTTC	CASSIGLGDTEYNEQFF
TRBV7-3	15	-	-	TRBJ1-1	TGTGCCAGCAGCTTAAGTCAGGGATCAGACACTGAAGCTTTCTTT	CASSLSQGSDTEAFF
TRBV2	14	-	-	TRBJ2-1	TGTGCCAGCAGTGAATTGCGGGAAATTTCTGAGCAGTTCTTC	CASSELREISEQFF
TRBV7-8	15	TRBD1	-	TRBJ1-6	TGTGCCAGCAGCATAGAAACACGGGACAGCTTTTCCCTCCACTTT	CASSIETRDSFSLHF
TRBV12-5	14	TRBD1	-	TRBJ2-5	TGTGCTAGTGGTTTGGTAACAGGGGAAGAGACCCAGTACTTC	CASGLVTGEETQYF
TRBV5-8	15	-	-	TRBJ1-4	TGTGCCAGCGGACAAACTTGGGGGCGAAATGAAAAACTGTTTTTT	CASGQTWGRNEKLFF
TRBV2	13	TRBD1	-	TRBJ1-2	TGTGCCAGCACAAGACAGGGGGCTCGCGGCTACACCTTC	CASTRQGARGYTF
TRBV4-1	15	TRBD1	-	TRBJ1-5	TGCGCCAGCAGCCAAGGGACAGGGGGAAATCAGCCCCAGCATTTT	CASSQGTGGNQPQHF
TRBV30	15	TRBD1	-	TRBJ2-2	TGTGCCTGGAGTACGACAGGGGCCCCCACCGGGGAGCTGTTTTTT	CAWSTTGAPTGELFF
TRBV18	12	-	-	TRBJ2-1	TGTGCCAGCTCGCGTAGCCTCAATGAGCAGTTCTTC	CASSRSLNEQFF
TRBV7-2	16	-	-	TRBJ1-3	TGTGCCAGCAGCCCCCTTGACAGTAGCTCTGGAAACACCATATATTTT	CASSPLDSSSGNTIYF
TRBV5-1	12	-	-	TRBJ2-1	TGCGCCAGCAGTTGGAGCGTTGATGAGCAGTTCTTC	CASSWSVDEQFF
TRBV27	16	-	-	TRBJ1-6	TGTGCCAGCAAAAGCGGGCAGACTCTCTCCAATTCACCCCTCCACTTT	CASKSGQTLSNSPLHF
TRBV10-1	15	-	-	TRBJ1-1	TGCGCCAGCCGGCGGCTGCGGGGGTGCAACACTGAAGCTTTCTTT	CASRRLRGCNTEAFF
TRBV18	17	TRBD1	-	TRBJ2-6	TGTGCCAGCTCACCAGGGACAGGAGTCTCTGGGGCCAACGTCCTGACTTTC	CASSPGTGVSGANVLTF
TRBV5-8	16	-	-	TRBJ2-1	TGTGCCAGCAGCTTGGCGCAGGGAAGCTCCTACAATGAGCAGTTCTTC	CASSLAQGSSYNEQFF
TRBV7-9	12	TRBD1	-	TRBJ1-4	TGTGCCAGCAGCCTAGGACAGGGAAATTTGTTTTTT	CASSLGQGNLFF
TRBV3-1/TRBV3-2	16	TRBD2	-	TRBJ2-2	TGTGCCAGCAGCCAAGCCGAGCGGGGCCCCACCGGGGAGCTGTTTTTT	CASSQAERGPTGELFF
TRBV24-1	17	TRBD2	-	TRBJ2-1	TGTGCCACCAGTGACCCGCGGAGCCCTAGCGGGAGAGCTGAGCAGTTCTTC	CATSDPRSPSGRAEQFF
TRBV4-2	16	TRBD2	-	TRBJ2-7	TGTGCCAGCAGCCAAGATCTTCGGACTAGCCCCTACGAGCAGTACTTC	CASSQDLRTSPYEQYF
TRBV4-2	15	TRBD1	-	TRBJ1-3	TGTGCCAGCAGCCAACAGACAGGGGGCGGGAACACCATATATTTT	CASSQQTGGGNTIYF
TRBV28	14	-	-	TRBJ1-1	TGTGCCAGCAGTTTAATCGCGGACTTGGGTGAAGCTTTCTTT	CASSLIADLGEAFF
TRBV6-5	15	TRBD1	-	TRBJ1-1	TGTGCCAGCACTCGGACAGGGGACATGAACACTGAAGCTTTCTTT	CASTRTGDMNTEAFF
TRBV11-1	14	-	few	TRBJ1-1	TGTGCCAGCAGCTTAGGTACGGGGATCACTGAAGCTTTCTTT	CASSLGTGITEAFF
TRBV4-2	15	TRBD2	-	TRBJ2-5	TGTGCCAGCAGCCAGAGGGAGGGCAGGGAAGAGACCCAGTACTTC	CASSQREGREETQYF
TRBV6-6	16	-	-	TRBJ1-6	TGTGCCAGCAGTTTTGGGGGCCTCTCCTATAATTCACCCCTCCACTTT	CASSFGGLSYNSPLHF
TRBV7-9	14	-	-	TRBJ2-1	TGTGCCAGCAGCTTAGGGACTGCTTATTTTGAGCAGTTCTTC	CASSLGTAYFEQFF
TRBV5-4	18	TRBD2	once	TRBJ2-1	TGTGCCAGCAGCTTGGCCAGTGGAGGCGGGAGGGCCGTGGTTGAGCAGTTCTTC	CASSLASGGGRAVVEQFF
TRBV5-6	16	-	-	TRBJ2-4	TGTGCCAGCAGCTTGGGAGGGTCCTTAGCCAAAAACATTCAGTACTTC	CASSLGGSLAKNIQYF
TRBV7-3	18	TRBD2	-	TRBJ2-1	TGTGCCAGCAGCTCGGGACTAGCGGGGGGTCCCACTCGCGATGAGCAGTTCTTC	CASSSGLAGGPTRDEQFF
TRBV5-1	14	-	-	TRBJ2-1	TGCGCCAGCAGCTTGACCCGAGAGAACAATGAGCAGTTCTTC	CASSLTRENNEQFF
TRBV5-1	12	-	-	TRBJ2-5	TGCGCCAGCAGCTTGGCCGGGGAGACCCAGTACTTC	CASSLAGETQYF
TRBV7-8	14	TRBD2	-	TRBJ2-5	TGTGCCAGCAGCCCTAGCGGGAGGGGAGAGACCCAGTACTTC	CASSPSGRGETQYF
TRBV6-5	15	TRBD2	-	TRBJ2-1	TGTGCCAGCAGTTACTCGCGGCTAGCGGGGTATGAGCAGTTCTTC	CASSYSRLAGYEQFF
TRBV7-8	16	-	-	TRBJ1-4	TGTGCCAGCAGCTTAGCGGGCGGGGCTACTAATGAAAAACTGTTTTTT	CASSLAGGATNEKLFF